The rows below give T cell receptor beta chains drawn from one sample of a study of cytomegalovirus exposure and HLA in healthy donors. The protocol was immunoSEQ multiplex PCR, while the TCRdb copy is restricted to in-frame clones and leaves out a portion. Of 100,000 or so clones in the sample, about 79% are singletons; the top ten hold approximately 1.2%. Sequencing was done on a sample of PBMCs. The receptors stem from a woman aged 18-29 years in good health and CMV-seronegative. CDR3s include the opening cysteine and the closing phenylalanine or tryptophan. The order of the fields is J gene, D gene, clone size, V gene, CDR3 DNA, CDR3 protein. The D gene is left open where the match is weak. Some rows mark clone size as missing; the rest say once, few, many or name a class of expanded clone.

J gene: TRBJ1-2; D gene: TRBD1; clone size: .; V gene: TRBV19; CDR3 DNA: TGTGCCAGTAGTATTGGACAGGGAGACGACTATGGCTACACCTTC; CDR3 protein: CASSIGQGDDYGYTF
J gene: TRBJ2-1; D gene: TRBD2; clone size: once; V gene: TRBV7-2; CDR3 DNA: TGTGCCAGCAGCCCCAGCCCTCTAGCGGGAGGGGGGAATGAGCAGTTCTTC; CDR3 protein: CASSPSPLAGGGNEQFF
J gene: TRBJ1-2; D gene: TRBD1; clone size: .; V gene: TRBV29-1; CDR3 DNA: TGCAGCGTTGATCCCCCGACCGGGGACAGGGGTTTTGGCTACACCTTC; CDR3 protein: CSVDPPTGDRGFGYTF
J gene: TRBJ2-1; D gene: .; clone size: .; V gene: TRBV7-2; CDR3 DNA: TGTGCCACCCGGCGGGCAGGAGGAAACAATGAGCAGTTCTTC; CDR3 protein: CATRRAGGNNEQFF
J gene: TRBJ2-5; D gene: TRBD2; clone size: .; V gene: TRBV5-4; CDR3 DNA: TGTGCCAGCAGCTTGGGACTAGCGCAAGAGACCCAGTACTTC; CDR3 protein: CASSLGLAQETQYF
J gene: TRBJ2-1; D gene: TRBD2; clone size: once; V gene: TRBV4-3; CDR3 DNA: TGCGCCAGCAGCCTAACCCTAAGGGCTAGCGGAAACAATGAGCAGTTCTTC; CDR3 protein: CASSLTLRASGNNEQFF
J gene: TRBJ1-2; D gene: TRBD1; clone size: .; V gene: TRBV19; CDR3 DNA: TGTGCCAGTAGCCAAGGACAGGGGGCCAGAGATGGCTACACCTTC; CDR3 protein: CASSQGQGARDGYTF
J gene: TRBJ1-6; D gene: TRBD1; clone size: .; V gene: TRBV4-3; CDR3 DNA: TGCGCCAGCAGCCAGCGCCGGGACAGGGGTAATTCACCCCTCCACTTT; CDR3 protein: CASSQRRDRGNSPLHF
J gene: TRBJ2-7; D gene: TRBD2; clone size: .; V gene: TRBV5-4; CDR3 DNA: TGTGCCAGCAGCATCGGACTAGCGGGAGGAAGCGAGCAGTACTTC; CDR3 protein: CASSIGLAGGSEQYF
J gene: TRBJ1-4; D gene: TRBD1; clone size: .; V gene: TRBV2; CDR3 DNA: TGTGCCAGCATCCCGGACAGGGGAGGCCGAAAACTGTTTTTT; CDR3 protein: CASIPDRGGRKLFF
J gene: TRBJ2-1; D gene: .; clone size: .; V gene: TRBV9; CDR3 DNA: TGTGCCAGCAGCGTAGACAGGCCCAATGAGCAGTTCTTC; CDR3 protein: CASSVDRPNEQFF
J gene: TRBJ2-1; D gene: .; clone size: once; V gene: TRBV5-5; CDR3 DNA: TGTGCCAGCAGCTTGGAGGGGTACGCGTTCGGGGGCAATGAGCAGTTCTTC; CDR3 protein: CASSLEGYAFGGNEQFF
J gene: TRBJ2-1; D gene: TRBD2; clone size: .; V gene: TRBV27; CDR3 DNA: TGTGCCAGCAGCTTCACCGGGACTAGGTACAATGAGCAGTTCTTC; CDR3 protein: CASSFTGTRYNEQFF
J gene: TRBJ1-5; D gene: TRBD1; clone size: .; V gene: TRBV28; CDR3 DNA: TGTGCCAGTTCGGGACAGGCGCAGCCCCAGCATTTT; CDR3 protein: CASSGQAQPQHF
J gene: TRBJ2-7; D gene: .; clone size: .; V gene: TRBV6-5; CDR3 DNA: TGTGCCAGCAGTTACTCTGGCAGTCTCAGCTCCTACGAGCAGTACTTC; CDR3 protein: CASSYSGSLSSYEQYF
J gene: TRBJ1-2; D gene: .; clone size: .; V gene: TRBV29-1; CDR3 DNA: TGCAGCGTTGAATCCACAGGGGGCTACACCTTC; CDR3 protein: CSVESTGGYTF
J gene: TRBJ2-2; D gene: TRBD2; clone size: .; V gene: TRBV9; CDR3 DNA: TGTGCCAGCAGCGTAACGGGGGGCACCGGGGAGCTGTTTTTT; CDR3 protein: CASSVTGGTGELFF
J gene: TRBJ1-3; D gene: .; clone size: .; V gene: TRBV28; CDR3 DNA: TGTGCCAGCAGTTTATTGAGTGGAAACACCATATATTTT; CDR3 protein: CASSLLSGNTIYF
J gene: TRBJ2-4; D gene: TRBD1; clone size: once; V gene: TRBV29-1; CDR3 DNA: TGCAGCGTGACAGGGAAGGGTCTTGCCAAAAACATTCAGTACTTC; CDR3 protein: CSVTGKGLAKNIQYF
J gene: TRBJ2-7; D gene: .; clone size: .; V gene: TRBV19; CDR3 DNA: TGTGCCAGTAGTAGACTAGAAAGCTCCTACGAGCAGTACTTC; CDR3 protein: CASSRLESSYEQYF
J gene: TRBJ1-6; D gene: .; clone size: .; V gene: TRBV9; CDR3 DNA: TGTGCCAGCAGCGTAACAGAGAATTCACCCCTCCACTTT; CDR3 protein: CASSVTENSPLHF
J gene: TRBJ2-5; D gene: .; clone size: .; V gene: TRBV19; CDR3 DNA: TGTGCCAGTAGTCTGGGGCCGGGACTAGAGACCCAGTACTTC; CDR3 protein: CASSLGPGLETQYF
J gene: TRBJ1-4; D gene: .; clone size: .; V gene: TRBV18; CDR3 DNA: TGTGCCAGCTCACCACCGAGGAGGGAGCGTAATGAAAAACTGTTTTTT; CDR3 protein: CASSPPRRERNEKLFF
J gene: TRBJ1-2; D gene: TRBD1; clone size: .; V gene: TRBV6-5; CDR3 DNA: TGTGCCAGCCACCGGACAGGAAACTATGGCTACACCTTC; CDR3 protein: CASHRTGNYGYTF
J gene: TRBJ1-2; D gene: TRBD1; clone size: .; V gene: TRBV5-6; CDR3 DNA: TGTGCCAGCAGCTTGGAGGACAGGTCCTATGGCTACACCTTC; CDR3 protein: CASSLEDRSYGYTF
J gene: TRBJ2-1; D gene: TRBD2; clone size: .; V gene: TRBV7-9; CDR3 DNA: TGTGCCAGCAGCCTACTAGCGGGTGAGCAGTTCTTC; CDR3 protein: CASSLLAGEQFF
J gene: TRBJ2-7; D gene: .; clone size: .; V gene: TRBV6-6; CDR3 DNA: TGTGCCAGCAGTTCGAGCCGCTACGAGCAGTACTTC; CDR3 protein: CASSSSRYEQYF
J gene: TRBJ2-2; D gene: .; clone size: few; V gene: TRBV28; CDR3 DNA: TGTGCCAGCAGCCGACTAGGGTTGTTGTTTTTT; CDR3 protein: CASSRLGLLFF
J gene: TRBJ2-1; D gene: TRBD2; clone size: .; V gene: TRBV19; CDR3 DNA: TGTGCCAGTAGTATTAGTCGACTAGCGGGACGGGATGAGCAGTTCTTC; CDR3 protein: CASSISRLAGRDEQFF
J gene: TRBJ1-1; D gene: .; clone size: few; V gene: TRBV6-6; CDR3 DNA: TGTGCCAGCAGTTACCCCGGACAGATGAACACTGAAGCTTTCTTT; CDR3 protein: CASSYPGQMNTEAFF
J gene: TRBJ2-1; D gene: .; clone size: few; V gene: TRBV10-3; CDR3 DNA: TGTGCCATCAGTGAGTGGGGGGACAATGAGCAGTTCTTC; CDR3 protein: CAISEWGDNEQFF
J gene: TRBJ2-1; D gene: .; clone size: .; V gene: TRBV27; CDR3 DNA: TGTGCCAGCAGACCCGCGTCGAGCTCCTACAATGAGCAGTTCTTC; CDR3 protein: CASRPASSSYNEQFF
J gene: TRBJ1-5; D gene: TRBD1; clone size: .; V gene: TRBV6-6; CDR3 DNA: TGTGCCAGCAGACAAGGGGGCCCCAATCAGCCCCAGCATTTT; CDR3 protein: CASRQGGPNQPQHF
J gene: TRBJ2-1; D gene: .; clone size: few; V gene: TRBV27; CDR3 DNA: TGTGCCAGCAGTCCGGCCCCCAGGGGTGAGCAGTTCTTC; CDR3 protein: CASSPAPRGEQFF
J gene: TRBJ2-1; D gene: .; clone size: few; V gene: TRBV7-2; CDR3 DNA: TGTGCCAGCAGCCCGACTAGGACTGAGCAGTTCTTC; CDR3 protein: CASSPTRTEQFF
J gene: TRBJ2-7; D gene: .; clone size: .; V gene: TRBV7-9; CDR3 DNA: TGTGCCAGCAGCGCCGGCGGCTCCTACGAGCAGTACTTC; CDR3 protein: CASSAGGSYEQYF
J gene: TRBJ1-2; D gene: TRBD1; clone size: .; V gene: TRBV27; CDR3 DNA: TGTGCCAGCAGTCCCCGACAGGGGAAGGACTATGGCTACACCTTC; CDR3 protein: CASSPRQGKDYGYTF
J gene: TRBJ1-1; D gene: .; clone size: .; V gene: TRBV4-3; CDR3 DNA: TGCGCCAGCAGCCAAAACTGGAACACTGAAGCTTTCTTT; CDR3 protein: CASSQNWNTEAFF
J gene: TRBJ2-7; D gene: .; clone size: .; V gene: TRBV7-9; CDR3 DNA: TGTGCCAGCAGCCCGGGTAATACCTACGAGCAGTACTTC; CDR3 protein: CASSPGNTYEQYF
J gene: TRBJ2-3; D gene: .; clone size: .; V gene: TRBV9; CDR3 DNA: TGTGCCAGCAGCCCGCAGGGCCGCACGGGGGATTCGCAGTATTTT; CDR3 protein: CASSPQGRTGDSQYF
J gene: TRBJ1-1; D gene: TRBD1; clone size: .; V gene: TRBV19; CDR3 DNA: TGTGCCAGTAGTCCCTGGACAGGGGCTGAAGCTTTCTTT; CDR3 protein: CASSPWTGAEAFF
J gene: TRBJ1-4; D gene: .; clone size: .; V gene: TRBV4-2; CDR3 DNA: TGTGCCAGCAGCCAAGAGGCAGGGGCCATTAATGAAAAACTGTTTTTT; CDR3 protein: CASSQEAGAINEKLFF
J gene: TRBJ2-1; D gene: .; clone size: once; V gene: TRBV6-4; CDR3 DNA: TGTGCCAGCAGTGAGGGGGAGGTTGGCGTCAATGAGCAGTTCTTC; CDR3 protein: CASSEGEVGVNEQFF
J gene: TRBJ2-7; D gene: TRBD2; clone size: .; V gene: TRBV7-2; CDR3 DNA: TGTGCCAGCAGCTTACAACTAGCGGGGCGCGAGCAGTACTTC; CDR3 protein: CASSLQLAGREQYF
J gene: TRBJ2-3; D gene: .; clone size: .; V gene: TRBV30; CDR3 DNA: TGTGCCTGGAGCGGACAGTCCACAGATACGCAGTATTTT; CDR3 protein: CAWSGQSTDTQYF
J gene: TRBJ1-2; D gene: .; clone size: .; V gene: TRBV4-1; CDR3 DNA: TGCGCCAGCAGCCAAGTGGCGGGGCAGATCTATGGCTACACCTTC; CDR3 protein: CASSQVAGQIYGYTF
J gene: TRBJ2-3; D gene: .; clone size: .; V gene: TRBV6-4; CDR3 DNA: TGTGCCAGCAGTGCGGAGCAGGGCAGCACAGATACGCAGTATTTT; CDR3 protein: CASSAEQGSTDTQYF
J gene: TRBJ1-3; D gene: .; clone size: few; V gene: TRBV7-9; CDR3 DNA: TGTGCCAGCAGCTTAGTTCCCAACAGACCTGGAAACACCATATATTTT; CDR3 protein: CASSLVPNRPGNTIYF